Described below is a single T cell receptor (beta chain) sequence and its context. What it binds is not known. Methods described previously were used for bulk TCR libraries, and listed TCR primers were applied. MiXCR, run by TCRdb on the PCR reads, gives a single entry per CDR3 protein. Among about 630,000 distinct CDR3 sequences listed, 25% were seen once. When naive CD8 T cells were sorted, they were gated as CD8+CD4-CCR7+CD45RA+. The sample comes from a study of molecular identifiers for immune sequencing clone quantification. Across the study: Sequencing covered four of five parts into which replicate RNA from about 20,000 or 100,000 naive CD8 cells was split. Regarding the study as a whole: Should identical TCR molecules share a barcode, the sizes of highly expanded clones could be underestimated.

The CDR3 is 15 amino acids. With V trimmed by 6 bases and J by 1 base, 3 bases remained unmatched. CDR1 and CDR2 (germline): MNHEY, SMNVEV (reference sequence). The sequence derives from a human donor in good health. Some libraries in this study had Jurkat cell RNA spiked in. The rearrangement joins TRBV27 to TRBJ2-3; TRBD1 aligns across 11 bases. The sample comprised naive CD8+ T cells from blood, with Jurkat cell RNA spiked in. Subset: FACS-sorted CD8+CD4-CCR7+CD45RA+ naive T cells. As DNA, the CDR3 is TGTGCCAGCAGGGACAGGGGGCTTGGCACAGATACGCAGTATTTT. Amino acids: CASRDRGLGTDTQYF.